This entry describes one T cell receptor beta chain. Its antigen is undetermined. The sorted Tregs were CD4+CD25+CD127-/low cells. Points from the study as a whole: Tumor memory CD4+ T cell TCR gene usage was found to cluster with blood and lymph node memory CD4+ cells and with lymph node naive CD4+ cells. Whole repertoires were not studied in the larger cohort, only one V-J beta rearrangement. Greatest tumor Treg TCR overlap was with tumor naive CD4+ cells.

MiXCR, applied by TCRdb to the 5' RACE reads, yields one record per CDR3 protein. The table includes 12,000 or so distinct CDR3 sequences, about 51% detected once. V dropped 7 bases and J dropped 0 bases, with 10 bases sitting between them. CDR1 and CDR2 from the germline V gene are MNHEY and SVGEGT. The CDR3 contains 14 residues. The chain combines TRBV6-2 or TRBV6-3 with TRBJ1-3; unclear D gene. The sequenced sample was tumor-infiltrating Tregs sorted from the breast tumor. The sequence came from a female donor with breast cancer. CDR3 loop: CASTGTYSGNTIYF. CDR3 DNA: TGTGCCAGCACCGGCACCTACTCTGGAAACACCATATATTTT.